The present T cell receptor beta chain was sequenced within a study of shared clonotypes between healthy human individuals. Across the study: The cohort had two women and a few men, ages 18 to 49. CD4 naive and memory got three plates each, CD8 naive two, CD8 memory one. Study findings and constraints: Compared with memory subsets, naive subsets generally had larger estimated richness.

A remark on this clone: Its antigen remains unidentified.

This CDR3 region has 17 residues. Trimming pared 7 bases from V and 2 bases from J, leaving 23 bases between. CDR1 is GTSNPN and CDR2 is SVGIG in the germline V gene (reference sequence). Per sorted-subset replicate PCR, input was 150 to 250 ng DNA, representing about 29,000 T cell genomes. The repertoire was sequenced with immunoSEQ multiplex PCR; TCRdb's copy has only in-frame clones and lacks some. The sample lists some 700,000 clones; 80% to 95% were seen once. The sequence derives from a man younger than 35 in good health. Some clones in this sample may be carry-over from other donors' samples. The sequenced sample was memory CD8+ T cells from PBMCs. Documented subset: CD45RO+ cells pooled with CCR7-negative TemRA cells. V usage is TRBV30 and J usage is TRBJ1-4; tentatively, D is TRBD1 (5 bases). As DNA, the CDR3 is TGTGCCTCTTCGTATGGGGCGGCCGGTAGGACTAATGAAAAACTGTTTTTT. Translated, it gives CASSYGAAGRTNEKLFF. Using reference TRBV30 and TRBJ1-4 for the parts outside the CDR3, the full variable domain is SQTIHQWPATLVQPVGSPLSLECTVEGTSNPNLYWYRQAAGRGLQLLFYSVGIGQISSEVPQNLSASRPQDRQFILSSKKLLLSDSGFYLCASSYGAAGRTNEKLFFGSGTQLSVL.